The 32 T cell receptor beta chains listed next were all sequenced from one sample in a study of neurological immune-mediated disorders. TCRdb reprocessed the 5' RACE reads with MiXCR, giving one entry per CDR3 protein. In the table there are about 66,000 distinct CDR3 sequences, roughly 4.3% of which are singletons. The sequenced sample consisted of PBMCs. Every receptor here comes from a man younger than 40 with multiple sclerosis.

The chain carries TRBV6-1 and TRBJ2-7; 8 bases fit TRBD1. Per the germline V gene, CDR1 is MNHNS and CDR2 is SASEGT. V was clipped by 6 bases and J by 2 bases; unmatched bases: 12. This CDR3 is 16 amino acids long. The CDR3 region is CASSPSDRAFPYEQYF. The CDR3 bases are TGTGCCAGCAGCCCCTCGGACAGGGCTTTTCCCTACGAGCAGTACTTC.

This clonotype was detected a few times. This chain links TRBV5-1 with TRBJ1-2, with D possibly TRBD1 on 5 matching bases. This CDR3 is built from 14 residues. V lost 7 bases to trimming and J lost 3 bases, with 16 bases between them. Germline lookup yields CDR1 SGHRS and CDR2 YFSETQ. CDR3 DNA sequence: TGCGCCAGCGGAGAGAGGGGTTTTGACTATGGCTACACCTTC. It encodes CASGERGFDYGYTF.

In its sample, this clonotype was seen a few times. The chain employs TRBV4-1 and TRBJ2-3; perhaps TRBD1 as D (5 bases). The germline V gene has CDR1 MGHRA and CDR2 YSYEKL. CDR3 length: 16 amino acids. V lost 4 bases and J lost 3, with 17 bases in between. The CDR3 nucleotides read TGCGCCAGCAGCCGAACGCCGGGTAAGGGGACAGATACGCAGTATTTT. Translated: CASSRTPGKGTDTQYF.

Many counts were recorded for this clonotype. The chain joins TRBV7-2 to TRBJ1-1, with D hard to call. There are 14 residues in the CDR3. Germline V CDR1 and CDR2: SGHTA, FQGNSA. The V end was cut by 6 bases, the J end by 0 bases, with 11 bases between. The CDR3 protein is CASSFPGVNTEAFF. In DNA form, the CDR3 reads TGTGCCAGCAGTTTCCCAGGTGTGAACACTGAAGCTTTCTTT.

This clonotype was recorded at least ten times. The chain joins TRBV20-1 to TRBJ2-3; D call uncertain. Trimming shortened V by 5 bases and J by 4 bases, and 19 bases separated the two germline ends. CDR1 is DFQATT and CDR2 is SNEGSKA in the germline V gene (reference sequence). This CDR3 comprises 15 residues. In nucleotides, the CDR3 is TGCAGTGCTCGGTCGCCCAGTACGGGCGCAGATACGCAGTATTTT. Amino acid sequence: CSARSPSTGADTQYF.

There are many counts of this clonotype. The rearrangement links TRBV6-2 or TRBV6-3 to TRBJ2-2; 9 nucleotides align to TRBD2. CDR1 and CDR2 (germline): MNHEY, SVGEGT. This CDR3 has 16 amino acids. The trim removed 5 bases at V and 2 bases at J, leaving 6 bases unmatched. The chain's CDR3 is CASSGLAGINTGELFF. The CDR3 DNA is TGTGCCAGCAGTGGCCTAGCGGGGATCAACACCGGGGAGCTGTTTTTT.

This clonotype was counted many times. J is TRBJ1-1 and V is TRBV5-1; tentative D call: TRBD1 (5 bases). The ends were cut back, 4 bases at V and 10 bases at J, with 26 bases in the middle. Germline V gene sequence: CDR1 SGHRS, CDR2 YFSETQ. CDR3 length equals 16 residues. The CDR3 nucleotides read TGCGCCAGCAGCGCCGCAAGGCCGAATGGTCGGGGGGGAGCTTTCTTT. Translation: CASSAARPNGRGGAFF.

This clonotype was seen repeatedly, ten times or more. The chain couples TRBV11-1 to TRBJ1-1, with D hard to call. The CDR3 sequence is 14 residues long. Per the germline V gene, CDR1 is SGHAT and CDR2 is FQDESV (reference sequence). V lost 1 base to trimming and J lost 3 bases, with 9 bases between them. The CDR3 bases are TGTGCCAGCAGCTTAGGGCTGGGCGACACTGAAGCTTTCTTT. It translates to CASSLGLGDTEAFF.

This clonotype was counted many times. V is TRBV27 and J is TRBJ2-7; 7 bases align to TRBD1. Germline trimming cut 5 bases from V and 5 bases from J; bases unmatched to any gene: 9. CDR3 length: 14 residues. The germline CDR1 and CDR2 sequences are MNHEY and SMNVEV (reference sequence). The DNA for the CDR3 is TGTGCCAGCAGTGGCTATGACAGGGCTGACGAGCAGTACTTC. The encoded protein is CASSGYDRADEQYF.

In its sample, this clonotype was seen many times. This sequence joins TRBV15 and TRBJ1-5; 7 nucleotides line up with TRBD1. CDR3 length: 15 amino acids. Per the germline V gene, CDR1 is LNHNV and CDR2 is YYDKDF (reference sequence). The junction had 13 bases not matched to a gene; V was cut back by 3 bases and J by 11 bases. CDR3 sequence reads: CATSRTTGRLTTQHF. The CDR3 DNA reads as TGTGCCACCAGCAGGACGACAGGGCGCCTGACCACCCAGCATTTT.

This clonotype has ten or more counts. An end of the junction does not agree with germline; a read error may underlie this. This chain joins TRBV5-1 and TRBJ1-6; the match to TRBD1 covers 7 bases. The CDR3 is 15 amino acids. In germline, CDR1 is SGHRS, CDR2 YFSETQ. CDR3 loop: CASTGEGQLNSPLNF. CDR3 nucleotides: TGCGCCAGCACAGGAGAGGGACAGCTGAATTCACCCCTCAACTTT.

This clonotype was picked up many times. The V gene is TRBV5-6, the J gene TRBJ2-3; 9 bases agree with TRBD1. CDR1 and CDR2 (germline): SGHDT, YYEEEE. The CDR3 covers 16 residues. J lost 4 bases, V lost 2 bases, and 8 bases had no gene match. The CDR3 loop reads CASSLAGTGLSDTQYF. The DNA for the CDR3 is TGTGCCAGCAGCTTAGCCGGGACAGGGTTATCAGATACGCAGTATTTT.

This clonotype came up many times. The genes are TRBV10-3 and TRBJ2-6; D unresolved. Deletions cut 5 bases from V and 0 bases from J, with 2 bases between. Germline lookup yields CDR1 ENHRY and CDR2 SYGVKD. This CDR3 has 13 residues. CDR3 residues: CAISSSGANVLTF. As DNA, the CDR3 is TGTGCCATCAGTAGCTCTGGGGCCAACGTCCTGACTTTC.

This clonotype was seen at least ten times. This rearrangement joins TRBV5-1 to TRBJ2-7; 8 positions agree with TRBD2. The germline V gene encodes CDR1 SGHRS and CDR2 YFSETQ. The CDR3 runs to 15 residues. After removal of 1 base from V and 3 bases from J, the junction contained 6 bases not matched to a gene. The CDR3 nucleotides are TGCGCCAGCAGCTTGATCCCCGGGGGGGACTACGAGCAGTACGTC. This sequence encodes CASSLIPGGDYEQYV.

In its sample, this clonotype was seen many times. The rearrangement joins TRBV27 to TRBJ1-2; D is unresolved. Germline lookup yields CDR1 MNHEY and CDR2 SMNVEV (reference sequence). This CDR3 comprises 14 residues. V shed 2 bases and J shed 4 bases, with 11 bases lying between them. The CDR3 nucleotides are TGTGCCAGCAGTTTAAGTCCAGCAATCTATGGCTACACCTTC. Protein: CASSLSPAIYGYTF.

This clonotype was seen at least ten times. V gene TRBV5-6 combines with J gene TRBJ2-1; D not resolved. Trimming removed 4 bases at V and 7 bases at J, with 15 bases between. The CDR3 runs to 14 residues. The V gene's germline CDR1 is SGHDT and CDR2 YYEEEE. CDR3 region: CASSPYRAKNEQFF. CDR3 bases: TGTGCCAGCAGCCCCTACCGGGCCAAGAATGAGCAGTTCTTC.

The chain links TRBV7-2 to TRBJ1-1, with D hard to call. Germline values: CDR1 SGHTA, CDR2 FQGNSA. This CDR3 is 13 amino acids long. V lost 4 bases, J lost 3 bases, and 9 bases lay in between. CDR3 sequence (DNA): TGTGCCAGCAGCTCCGGCATGCACACTGAAGCTTTCTTT. The encoded protein is CASSSGMHTEAFF.

This clonotype was recorded many times. Here the CDR3 DNA reads TGTGCCAGCAGCGCCAAAAGGGACAGCCAAGAGACCCAGTACTTC. Amino acids: CASSAKRDSQETQYF. The V gene is TRBV6-1, the J gene TRBJ2-5; 7 bases agree with TRBD1. With 6 bases clipped from V and 1 base from J, the junction kept 8 bases outside the gene matches. The CDR3 is made up of 15 amino acids. The germline V gene encodes CDR1 MNHNS and CDR2 SASEGT.

This clonotype was observed many times. CDR3 bases: TGTGCCACCAGTGATACCACAGGGTCTAGCAATCAGCCCCAGCATTTT. The encoded protein is CATSDTTGSSNQPQHF. V usage is TRBV24-1 and J usage is TRBJ1-5, with D perhaps TRBD1 (6 bases). The CDR3 covers 16 residues. V was pared by 3 bases and J by 0 bases, with 11 bases between. Germline V gives CDR1 KGHDR, CDR2 SFDVKD.

The table lists this clonotype with many counts. This chain joins TRBV20-1 and TRBJ1-2; a weak D match, TRBD1 (6 bases). The V gene lost 5 bases and the J gene lost 0 bases, with 19 bases spanning the gap. Germline values: CDR1 DFQATT, CDR2 SNEGSKA (reference sequence). CDR3 length equals 16 residues. CDR3 loop: CSAPRGGKRANYGYTF. CDR3 sequence (DNA): TGCAGTGCTCCGAGGGGGGGAAAGAGAGCTAACTATGGCTACACCTTC.

This clonotype was detected many times. The J gene is TRBJ2-5, the V gene TRBV20-1; no clear D gene. V lost 3 bases and J 5 bases, leaving 10 bases between the germline ends. CDR3 length: 12 amino acids. Germline V gene sequence: CDR1 DFQATT, CDR2 SNEGSKA (reference sequence). CDR3 amino acids: CSASLGGETQYF. Here the CDR3 DNA reads TGCAGTGCTAGTCTGGGTGGGGAGACCCAGTACTTC.

This clonotype occurred many times. The CDR3 DNA is TGTGCCAGCAGTCCAGCCCAGCTGCGGGACTGGTACACCGGGGAGCTGTTTTTT. Its protein is CASSPAQLRDWYTGELFF. The genes are TRBV2 and TRBJ2-2; tentative D call: TRBD2 (6 bases). The ends were cut back, 5 bases at V and 3 bases at J, with 22 bases in the middle. Germline assignment: CDR1 SNHLY and CDR2 FYNNEI. The length of the CDR3 is 18 residues.

This clonotype has at least ten counts. This sequence joins TRBV2 and TRBJ1-2; the D gene is possibly TRBD1 (5 bases). This CDR3 contains 14 residues. V was shortened by 8 bases and J by 4 bases, with 17 bases between the two germline ends. Germline V CDR1 and CDR2: SNHLY, FYNNEI. The CDR3 loop is CASGEQLGGYGYTF. Written as DNA, the CDR3 is TGTGCCAGCGGGGAGCAGCTCGGGGGCTATGGCTACACCTTC.

The sample holds many counts of this clonotype. The chain recombines TRBV10-3 with TRBJ1-3, with unresolved D. V lost 6 bases to trimming and J lost 0 bases, with 6 bases between them. This CDR3 has 13 amino acids. CDR1 ENHRY and CDR2 SYGVKD come from the germline V gene. The CDR3 region is CAIRGNSGNTIYF. Here the CDR3 DNA reads TGTGCCATCAGAGGCAACTCTGGAAACACCATATATTTT.

On this clonotype itself: This may arise from a read error, as a much more abundant clone is one base away. The J gene is TRBJ1-1, the V gene TRBV4-1; D is ambiguous. V gave up 4 bases and J gave up 8 bases, with 14 bases separating them. The CDR3 contains 13 residues. Per germline, CDR1 MGHRA and CDR2 YSYEKL. CDR3 loop: CASSPGGVEEAFF. In DNA, the CDR3 is TGCGCCAGCAGCCCAGGCGGGGTAGAAGAAGCTTTCTTT.

This clonotype was observed many times. The rearrangement uses TRBV24-1 and TRBJ2-1; no clear D gene. Germline CDR1 and CDR2: KGHDR and SFDVKD. The CDR3 has 13 amino acids. V was clipped by 3 bases and J by 9 bases, with 11 bases between them. The CDR3 bases are TGTGCCACCAGTGATCTCCATTTTGGTGAGCAGTTCTTC. This sequence encodes CATSDLHFGEQFF.

The table lists this clonotype with many counts. The J gene is TRBJ2-3, the V gene TRBV15; D not resolved. The CDR3 spans 12 residues. Deletions cut 8 bases from V and 4 bases from J, with 10 bases between. CDR1 and CDR2 from the germline V gene are LNHNV and YYDKDF (reference sequence). The CDR3 nucleotides are TGTGCCACCGCGAATAACGCAGATACGCAGTATTTT. Its protein is CATANNADTQYF. Supplemented by reference TRBV15 and TRBJ2-3, the full variable domain reads DAMVIQNPRYQVTQFGKPVTLSCSQTLNHNVMYWYQQKSSQAPKLLFHYYDKDFNNEADTPDNFQSRRPNTSFCFLDIRSPGLGDTAMYLCATANNADTQYFGPGTRLTVL.

There are a few counts of this clonotype. The chain combines TRBV18 with TRBJ2-3; the D gene is possibly TRBD2 (6 bases). V gave up 1 base and J gave up 8 bases, with 10 bases separating them. The CDR3 has 13 amino acids. Germline CDR1 is KGHSH and CDR2 is LQKENI. Here the CDR3 reads CASSPQPEGTQYF. CDR3 nucleotide sequence: TGTGCCAGCTCACCACAACCGGAGGGTACGCAGTATTTT. Full variable domain (missing parts from reference TRBV18 and TRBJ2-3): NAGVMQNPRHLVRRRGQEARLRCSPMKGHSHVYWYRQLPEEGLKFMVYLQKENIIDESGMPKERFSAEFPKEGPSILRIQQVVRGDSAAYFCASSPQPEGTQYFGPGTRLTVL.

In its sample, this clonotype was seen many times. The rearrangement links TRBV7-3 to TRBJ2-3; 11 bases are shared with TRBD2. Trimming removed 3 bases from V and 6 bases from J; junction bases left unmatched: 8. Germline lookup yields CDR1 SGHTA and CDR2 FQGTGA. The CDR3 contains 16 residues. The CDR3 sequence: CASSLVVAGGRDTQYF. CDR3 bases: TGTGCCAGCAGCTTGGTGGTAGCGGGGGGGCGGGATACGCAGTATTTT.

This clonotype has a count of ten or more. The J gene is TRBJ1-2, the V gene TRBV20-1; the D is unclear. Germline CDR1 reads DFQATT; CDR2 reads SNEGSKA (reference sequence). The CDR3 runs 8 residues. The V and J ends lost 7 bases and 6 bases respectively, with 3 bases between them. The DNA of the CDR3 is TGCAGTGTGGATGGCTACACCTTC. It is translated as CSVDGYTF.

The table lists this clonotype with many counts. This chain uses TRBV29-1 with TRBJ1-1, with D uncertain. The V end was cut by 6 bases, the J end by 9 bases, with 14 bases between. CDR1 SQVTM and CDR2 ANQGSEA come from the germline V gene. The CDR3 consists of 11 residues. Here the CDR3 reads CSVDRSVQAFF. CDR3 bases: TGCAGCGTGGATAGGAGTGTTCAAGCTTTCTTT.

This clonotype was picked up many times. The rearrangement uses TRBV7-2 and TRBJ1-1; D may be TRBD1 (6 bases). Germline lookup yields CDR1 SGHTA and CDR2 FQGNSA. Trimming pared 4 bases from V and 8 bases from J, leaving 23 bases between. This CDR3 has 16 residues. This chain's CDR3 is CASSYRTGGGLAEAFF. The CDR3, as DNA: TGTGCCAGCAGCTATCGAACGGGAGGGGGACTGGCCGAAGCTTTCTTT.